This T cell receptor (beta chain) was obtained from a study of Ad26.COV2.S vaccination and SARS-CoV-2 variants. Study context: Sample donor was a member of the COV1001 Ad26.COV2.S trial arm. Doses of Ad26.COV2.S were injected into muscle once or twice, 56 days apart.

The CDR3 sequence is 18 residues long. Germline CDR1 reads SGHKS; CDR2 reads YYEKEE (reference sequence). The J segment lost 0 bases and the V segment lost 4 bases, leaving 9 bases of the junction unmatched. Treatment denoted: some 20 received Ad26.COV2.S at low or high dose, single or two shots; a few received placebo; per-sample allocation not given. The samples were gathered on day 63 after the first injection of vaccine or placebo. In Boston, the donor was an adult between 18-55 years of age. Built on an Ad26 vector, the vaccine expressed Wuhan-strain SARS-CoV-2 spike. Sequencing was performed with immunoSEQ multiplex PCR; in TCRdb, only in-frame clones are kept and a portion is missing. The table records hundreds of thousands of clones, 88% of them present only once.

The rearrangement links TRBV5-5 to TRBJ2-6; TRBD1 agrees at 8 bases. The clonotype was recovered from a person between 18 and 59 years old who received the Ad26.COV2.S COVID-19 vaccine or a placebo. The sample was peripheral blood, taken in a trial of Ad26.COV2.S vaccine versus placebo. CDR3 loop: CASSGGQAPSSGANVLTF. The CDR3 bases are TGTGCCAGCAGCGGGGGACAGGCCCCGAGCTCTGGGGCCAACGTCCTGACTTTC.